What follows are 5 T cell receptor beta chains derived from one specimen sequenced in a study of response to subunit inactivated influenza vaccine. Via MiXCR, TCRdb re-called the RT-PCR reads, giving one row per CDR3 protein. The sample includes almost 600,000 distinct CDR3 sequences, 14% seen only once; the top ten take over 8.5%. The sequences come from PBMCs from blood, collected about 13 days after vaccination. These receptors all come from a man between 45 and 60 years old who received an inactivated influenza vaccine.

J is TRBJ2-7 and V is TRBV14, with D perhaps TRBD1 or TRBD2 (6 bases each). The CDR3 is 13 residues long. V was clipped by 4 bases and J by 7 bases, with 14 bases between them. CDR1 and CDR2 from the germline V gene are SGHDN and FVKESK. The CDR3 DNA reads as TGTGCCAGCAGCCCCGTGGGGGGCCCTGAGCAGTACTTC. Residues: CASSPVGGPEQYF.

This clonotype was seen more than once but under ten times. The rearrangement links TRBV13 to TRBJ2-3; D not certain. Trimming took 0 bases from V and 6 from J, leaving 10 bases between them. Looked up from germline, CDR1 is PRHDT and CDR2 is FYEKMQ (reference sequence). This CDR3 region has 14 residues. This CDR3 is CASSLGPHLDTQYF. DNA of the CDR3: TGTGCCAGCAGCTTAGGCCCTCATCTGGATACGCAGTATTTT.

This clonotype was recorded many times. J is TRBJ1-1 and V is TRBV29-1, with D hard to call. CDR1 and CDR2 (germline): SQVTM, ANQGSEA. With 1 base removed from V and 1 base from J, the gap between germline ends came to 7 bases. The CDR3 covers 13 residues. Here the CDR3 reads CSVEGQRNTEAFF. The CDR3 DNA is TGCAGCGTTGAAGGGCAGAGGAACACTGAAGCTTTCTTT.

The sample holds a few counts of this clonotype. The J gene is TRBJ2-1, the V gene TRBV12-3 or TRBV12-4, with 12 bases that match TRBD1. J gave up 8 bases and V 0 bases, and 5 bases lay outside the gene matches. The CDR3 covers 16 residues. CDR3 sequence reads: CASSLALGTGGYEQFF. As DNA, the CDR3 is TGTGCCAGCAGTTTAGCGCTTGGGACAGGGGGCTATGAGCAGTTCTTC.

This clonotype has a count of ten or more. The chain combines TRBV15 with TRBJ2-5, with a weak D call TRBD2 (7 bases). The CDR3 has 17 amino acids. The V and J ends lost 1 base and 4 bases respectively, with 19 bases between them. Looked up from germline, CDR1 is LNHNV and CDR2 is YYDKDF (reference sequence). The CDR3 DNA sequence: TGTGCCACCAGCAGAGTCCCCCGATCGAGGGGGGGAGAGACCCAGTACTTC. Amino acid sequence: CATSRVPRSRGGETQYF.